This T cell receptor (beta chain) stems from a study of vaccination effects on CD4 cells after COVID-19. Using immunoSEQ multiplex PCR, the repertoire was profiled, and TCRdb retains in-frame clones only, with some absent. Of tens of thousands of clones in the sample, about two thirds were seen once. V shed 2 bases and J 3 bases; nucleotides not matched to a gene: 3. This CDR3 is built from 15 residues. Germline-derived CDR1 and CDR2 are SGHTA and FQGNSA. In the ViraFEST assay, antigen-specific CD4+ clonotypes were identified by expansion after peptide-pool stimulation. A roughly ten-day culture period preceded the isolation of CD4+ T cells. No vaccinee had earlier SARS-CoV-2 infection, and nucleocapsid antibodies were negative. Study-wide findings and caveats: Late post-vaccination samples showed marked contraction of infection- and vaccine-induced clones.

Comment on this clone: No antigen is known for it.

The rearrangement uses TRBV7-2 and TRBJ2-1; TRBD2 aligns across 8 bases. This clonotype was sampled from a human donor who received a COVID-19 vaccine. The sample in question was CD4+ T cells from PBMCs cultured with HCoV-OC43 spike peptides, obtained before COVID-19 vaccination. Subset here: HCoV-OC43 spike overlapping peptide pool stimulation. CDR3: CASSLSGGLYNEQFF. The CDR3 nucleotides read TGTGCCAGCAGCTTAAGCGGGGGCCTCTACAATGAGCAGTTCTTC.